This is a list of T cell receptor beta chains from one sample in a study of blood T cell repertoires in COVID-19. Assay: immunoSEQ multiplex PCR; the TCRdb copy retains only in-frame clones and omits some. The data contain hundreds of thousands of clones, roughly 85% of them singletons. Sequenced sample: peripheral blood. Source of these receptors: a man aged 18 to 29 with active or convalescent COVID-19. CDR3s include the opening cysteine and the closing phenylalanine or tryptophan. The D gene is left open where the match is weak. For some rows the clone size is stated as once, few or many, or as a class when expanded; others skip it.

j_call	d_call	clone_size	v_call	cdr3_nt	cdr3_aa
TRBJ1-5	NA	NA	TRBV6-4	TGTGCCAGCAGTGACTCGCCGGGGAATCAGCCCCAGCATTTT	CASSDSPGNQPQHF
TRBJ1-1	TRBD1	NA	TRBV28	TGTGCCAGCAGCGGAGCAGGGGGCGGGTGGACTGAAGCTTTCTTT	CASSGAGGGWTEAFF
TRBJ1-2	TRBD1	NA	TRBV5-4	TGTGCCAGCAGCTTGGATGGACAGGGGGGACGTGGCTACACCTTC	CASSLDGQGGRGYTF
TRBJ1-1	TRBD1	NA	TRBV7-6	TGTGCCAGCAGCTTAGAGGGACAGGGGGCGTTTATACTGAACACTGAAGCTTTCTTT	CASSLEGQGAFILNTEAFF
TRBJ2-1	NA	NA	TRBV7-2	TGTGCCAGCAGCTTTACTAGCCGGGGTTACAATGAGCAGTTCTTC	CASSFTSRGYNEQFF
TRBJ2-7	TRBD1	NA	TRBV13	TGTGCCAGCAGCTTGGGTGGACAGGGGTTTAACGAGCAGTACTTC	CASSLGGQGFNEQYF
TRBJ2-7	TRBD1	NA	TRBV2	TGTGCCAGCAACCGACAGGGGTACGAGCAGTACTTC	CASNRQGYEQYF
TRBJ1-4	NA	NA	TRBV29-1	TGCAGTGTCCGGGACGGGGGTAATGAAAAACTGTTTTTT	CSVRDGGNEKLFF
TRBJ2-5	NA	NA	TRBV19	TGTGCCAGTAGCCGACGCGCGGAGGGCCTAGGGCAAGAGACCCAGTACTTC	CASSRRAEGLGQETQYF
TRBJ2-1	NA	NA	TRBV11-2	TGTGCCAGCAGTCGGGCCGGGACAAGAAACAATGAGCAGTTCTTC	CASSRAGTRNNEQFF
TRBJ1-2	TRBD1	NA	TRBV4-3	TGCGCCAGCAGCCAAGATCCTACAGGGGAAAGAGGCTACACCTTC	CASSQDPTGERGYTF
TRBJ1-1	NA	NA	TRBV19	TGTGCCAGTAGTTACAGGAGCCTACTGAACACTGAAGCTTTCTTT	CASSYRSLLNTEAFF
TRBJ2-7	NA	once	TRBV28	TGTGCCAGCAGTTTCGTAAAAGCCTCCTACGAGCAGTACTTC	CASSFVKASYEQYF
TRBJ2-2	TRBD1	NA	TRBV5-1	TGCGCCAGCAGCAGGGGACAGTTCGCGAACACCGGGGAGCTGTTTTTT	CASSRGQFANTGELFF
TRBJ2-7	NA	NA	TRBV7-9	TGTGCCAGCAGCTTCCCCGGGAATGGGCGATCCGAGCAGTACTTC	CASSFPGNGRSEQYF
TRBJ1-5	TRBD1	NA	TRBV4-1	TGCGCCAGCAGCCTGACAGGGGCGGGCCAGCCCCAGCATTTT	CASSLTGAGQPQHF
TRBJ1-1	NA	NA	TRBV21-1	TGTGCCAGCAGCAAAGTTTGGGGGCCGGACACTGAAGCTTTCTTT	CASSKVWGPDTEAFF
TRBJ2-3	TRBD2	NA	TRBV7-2	TGTGCCAGCAGCCAGGGACTAGGGGCAGATACGCAGTATTTT	CASSQGLGADTQYF
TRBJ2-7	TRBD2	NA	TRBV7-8	TGTGCCAGCAGCTCACTAGCGGGATGGACTAGCTCCTACGAGCAGTACTTC	CASSSLAGWTSSYEQYF
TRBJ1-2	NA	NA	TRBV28	TGTGCCAGCATCGGCGGGGCCCGCTACACCTTC	CASIGGARYTF
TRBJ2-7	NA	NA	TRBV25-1	TGTGCCAGCAGTGATCCCCTACTCGGGAAGCAGTACTTC	CASSDPLLGKQYF
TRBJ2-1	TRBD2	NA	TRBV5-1	TGCGCCAGCAGCTTGCTGGCGGGGGCCTACAATGAGCAGTTCTTC	CASSLLAGAYNEQFF
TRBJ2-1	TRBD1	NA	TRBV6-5	TGTGCCAGCGTGGTACGACAGGGGATGAATGAGCAGTTCTTC	CASVVRQGMNEQFF
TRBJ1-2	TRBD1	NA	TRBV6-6	TGTGCCAGCAGTGGGACAGGGGAACGTTATGGCTACACCTTC	CASSGTGERYGYTF
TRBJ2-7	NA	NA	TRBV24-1	TGTGCCACCCTGCGCAGGAGGGCCCTCTCCTACGAGCAGTACTTC	CATLRRRALSYEQYF
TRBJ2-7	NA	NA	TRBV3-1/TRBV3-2	TGTGCCAGCAGCCAATTCCTGGCGGGTCAGCAGTACTTC	CASSQFLAGQQYF
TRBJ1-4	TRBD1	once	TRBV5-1	TGCGCCAGCAGCTTGTCACAGGGGAATGAAAAACTGTTTTTT	CASSLSQGNEKLFF
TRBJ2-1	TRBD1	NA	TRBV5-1	TGCGCCAGCATAGGACAGGGGGCGGGATCCTACAATGAGCAGTTCTTC	CASIGQGAGSYNEQFF
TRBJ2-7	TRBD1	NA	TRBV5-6	TGTGCCAGCAGCCACGACAGGGTCTCCTACGAGCAGTACTTC	CASSHDRVSYEQYF
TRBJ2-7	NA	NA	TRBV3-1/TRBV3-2	TGTGCCAGCAGCCAGACGGACACTTCCCACGAGCAGTACTTC	CASSQTDTSHEQYF
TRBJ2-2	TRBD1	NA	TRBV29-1	TGCAGCGTTAACAGGGGTGGGACCGGGGAGCTGTTTTTT	CSVNRGGTGELFF
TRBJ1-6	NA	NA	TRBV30	TGTGCCTGGATATCGGGGTGGAATTCACCCCTCCACTTT	CAWISGWNSPLHF
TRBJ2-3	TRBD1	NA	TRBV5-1	TGCGCCAGCAGTAGGACAGGGAGCTTAGATACGCAGTATTTT	CASSRTGSLDTQYF
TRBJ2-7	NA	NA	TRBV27	TGTGCCAGCAGTTTAAGTCGGGGAACTTACGAGCAGTACTTC	CASSLSRGTYEQYF
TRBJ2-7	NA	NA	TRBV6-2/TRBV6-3	TGTGCCAGCAGTTACTCTCCCCGCTACGAGCAGTACTTC	CASSYSPRYEQYF
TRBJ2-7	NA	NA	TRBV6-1	TGTGCCAGCAGTGAAAGTCGCTCGGTCGGATCAGGTATCGTCGGGATTAACCACGAGCAGTACTTC	CASSESRSVGSGIVGINHEQYF
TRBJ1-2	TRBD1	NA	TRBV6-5	TGTGCCAGCAATGGACAGGGTGTCAACTATGGCTACACCTTC	CASNGQGVNYGYTF
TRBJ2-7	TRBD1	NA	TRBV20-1	TGCAGTGCTAGTTCGGCAAGCGGACAGGGTGACGAGCAGTACTTC	CSASSASGQGDEQYF
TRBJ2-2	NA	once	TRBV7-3	TGTGCCAGCAGCTTACTAGCATCCGGGGAGCTGTTTTTT	CASSLLASGELFF
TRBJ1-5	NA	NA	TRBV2	TGTGCCAGCGGGGGCAACAATCAGCCCCAGCATTTT	CASGGNNQPQHF
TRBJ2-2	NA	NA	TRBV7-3	TGTGCCAGCAGCTCCGTCCCCACCGGGGAGCTGTTTTTT	CASSSVPTGELFF
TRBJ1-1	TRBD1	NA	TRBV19	TGTGCCAGTAGTATCACAGGGGAGACTGAAGCTTTCTTT	CASSITGETEAFF
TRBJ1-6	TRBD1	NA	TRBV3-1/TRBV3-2	TGTGCCAGCAGCCAAATCCAGGGGGCTGGTTCACCCCTCCACTTT	CASSQIQGAGSPLHF
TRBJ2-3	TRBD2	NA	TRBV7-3	TGTGCCAGCAGCTTCTTGGGACTAGCGGGAGTAGATACGCAGTATTTT	CASSFLGLAGVDTQYF
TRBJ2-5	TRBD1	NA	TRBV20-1	TGCAGTGCTAGTGGGGACAGGGTTTACCAAGAGACCCAGTACTTC	CSASGDRVYQETQYF
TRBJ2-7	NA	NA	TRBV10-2	TGCGCCAGCAGTGAGTCGGTCTATTACTACGAGCAGTACTTC	CASSESVYYYEQYF
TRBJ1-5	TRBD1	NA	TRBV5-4	TGTGCCAGCAGCAGGGACAGGGGGGATCAGCCCCAGCATTTT	CASSRDRGDQPQHF
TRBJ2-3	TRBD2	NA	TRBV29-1	TGCAGCGTTGAAGGCGGGAGTAGCACAGATACGCAGTATTTT	CSVEGGSSTDTQYF
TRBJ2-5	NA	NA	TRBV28	TGTGCCAGCAGTTTAAGGGGGAGGGCCGGGGAGACCCAGTACTTC	CASSLRGRAGETQYF
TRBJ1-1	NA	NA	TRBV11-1	TGTGCCAGCAGCTTAGCATCCGGAGAAACGTCGGCTTTCTTT	CASSLASGETSAFF
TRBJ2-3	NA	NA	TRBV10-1	TGCGCCAGGAGACGGGGCACAGATACGCAGTATTTT	CARRRGTDTQYF
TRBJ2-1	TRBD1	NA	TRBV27	TGTGCCAGCACCACCCGGGACAGGTCCAATGAGCAGTTCTTC	CASTTRDRSNEQFF
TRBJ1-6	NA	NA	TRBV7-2	TGTGCCAGCAGCGCCGGGACAACACTATGGGGGCCACCCCTCCACTTT	CASSAGTTLWGPPLHF
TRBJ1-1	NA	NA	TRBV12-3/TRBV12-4	TGTGCCAGCACCTTCGGGGGCACTGAAGCTTTCTTT	CASTFGGTEAFF
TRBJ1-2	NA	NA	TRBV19	TGTGCCAGTAGTACGAAACAGGGAGGCTACACCTTC	CASSTKQGGYTF
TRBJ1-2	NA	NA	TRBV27	TGTGCCAGCAGACCCCGGGGAGGCGGCTATGGCTACACCTTC	CASRPRGGGYGYTF
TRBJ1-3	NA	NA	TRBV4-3	TGCGCCAGCAGCCAAGGGCACGTACACTCTGGAAACACCATATATTTT	CASSQGHVHSGNTIYF
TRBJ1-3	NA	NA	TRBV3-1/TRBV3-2	TGTGCCAGCAGCCAGGGGAGCTCTGGAAACACCATATATTTT	CASSQGSSGNTIYF
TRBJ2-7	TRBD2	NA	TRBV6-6	TGTGCCAGCAGTAATAGCGGGGTATCGGGCGAGCAGTACTTC	CASSNSGVSGEQYF
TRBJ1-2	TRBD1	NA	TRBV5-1	TGCGCCAGCAGTCTAGGACAGGTCTTCAACTATGGCTACACCTTC	CASSLGQVFNYGYTF